This T cell receptor (beta chain) originates from a study of T-cell memory formation after mild COVID-19. Study-level information: TCR clusters were mostly confined to one donor each. Whole-study findings and limits: Contracting clones from day 15 to 85 had balanced CD4/CD8; later expanders favoured CD4+.

Via MiXCR, TCRdb re-called the 5' RACE reads, giving one row per CDR3 protein. Among a few hundred thousand distinct CDR3 sequences listed, 13% to 15% were seen once. This clonotype has just a few counts. As yet, its antigen is unknown. In germline, CDR1 is SGHDT, CDR2 YYEEEE. The CDR3 has 13 amino acids. V lost 4 bases to trimming and J lost 4 bases, with 11 bases between them. This rearrangement joins TRBV5-6 to TRBJ2-5; D may correspond to TRBD1 or TRBD2 (5 bases each). Material for sequencing was PBMCs or a T cell subset sorted from them (not recorded which). This clonotype was sampled from a man aged 18 to 29 who had mild COVID-19 (a few samples of this study predate the infection). Cell type and time point are not known. The CDR3 coding sequence is TGTGCCAGCAGCGTAACTAGGGGAGAGACCCAGTACTTC. Residues: CASSVTRGETQYF.